This note documents a single T cell receptor (beta chain) sequence. Its matching antigen is unknown. This sample also contains other DNA sequences that code for the same CDR3. The protocol was immunoSEQ multiplex PCR, while the TCRdb copy is restricted to in-frame clones and leaves out a portion. The sample holds under 85,000 clones, approximately 86% seen once. The data originate from a study of T cell responses to AZD1222 COVID-19 vaccine. Whole-study findings and limits: Only after the peak T cell response were repertoires sampled.

With 6 bases removed from V and 1 base from J, the gap between germline ends came to 9 bases. The germline V gene has CDR1 SGHTA and CDR2 FQGTGA. There are 13 residues in the CDR3. Sequencing was performed on peripheral blood, taken on day 0 of MenACWY control vaccination. The sequence was obtained from an adult in good health. This chain joins TRBV7-3 and TRBJ1-1; possibly TRBD1 for D (6 bases). The DNA for the CDR3 is TGTGCCAGCAGTTTGACAGGGAACACTGAAGCTTTCTTT. This encodes CASSLTGNTEAFF.